This T cell receptor (beta chain) stems from a study of OX40 agonist ivuxolimab in advanced cancers. Study background: Partial responses, seen in three patients, involved one hepatocellular carcinoma and two cutaneous melanomas.

Study findings and constraints: Within 6 weeks, CD4+ and CD8+ blood T cells expanded clonally at 0.1 to 3.0 mg/kg. Normalized T-cell clonal expansion was also low in some nonresponders.

V was pared by 7 bases and J by 6 bases, with 12 bases between. CDR1 is LNHDA, CDR2 SQIVND, per germline (reference sequence). The CDR3 covers 12 residues. Anyone with autoimmune disease history or systemic immunosuppression was excluded. Notes on this clone: Its antigen is currently unknown.

Assay: immunoSEQ multiplex PCR; the TCRdb copy retains only in-frame clones and omits some. The sample holds 55,000 to 85,000 clones, about 80% seen once. The sequence was collected from an adult with an advanced solid tumor such as melanoma, head and neck, liver or kidney cancer. J is TRBJ1-2 and V is TRBV19; TRBD1 might be the D (6 bases). The sample consisted of CD4+ or CD8+ T cells sorted from blood, taken in a trial of the OX40 agonist ivuxolimab. The DNA for the CDR3 is TGTGCCAGTAAGGGGGAAGTCAATGGCTACACCTTC. Encoded protein: CASKGEVNGYTF. The full variable domain, in which reference TRBV19 and TRBJ1-2 provide the parts outside the CDR3, is DGGITQSPKYLFRKEGQNVTLSCEQNLNHDAMYWYRQDPGQGLRLIYYSQIVNDFQKGDIAEGYSVSREKKESFPLTVTSAQKNPTAFYLCASKGEVNGYTFGSGTRLTVV.